Listed below are T cell receptor beta chains from one sample, sequenced in a study of cytomegalovirus exposure and HLA in healthy donors. Some clones are missing from TCRdb's copy, which holds only in-frame ones; the method was immunoSEQ multiplex PCR. This table holds approximately 110,000 clones, roughly 71% found once. What was sequenced was PBMCs. These TCRs come from a woman aged 45-65 years in good health and CMV-seropositive. CDR3s include the opening cysteine and the closing phenylalanine or tryptophan. D genes are given only for firm matches. Clone size, where shown, is once, few, many, or a class for clones that have expanded.

clone size | J gene | D gene | V gene | CDR3 protein | CDR3 DNA
- | TRBJ2-1 | TRBD2 | TRBV27 | CASSLRSKTSGDGDKQFF | TGTGCCAGCAGTTTAAGAAGTAAGACTAGCGGGGACGGCGATAAGCAGTTCTTC
- | TRBJ2-5 | TRBD2 | TRBV19 | CASSPTTSGGAWETQYF | TGTGCCAGTAGCCCCACGACTAGCGGGGGGGCTTGGGAGACCCAGTACTTC
- | TRBJ2-1 | TRBD2 | TRBV6-4 | CASSESSGGNNEQFF | TGTGCCAGCAGTGAATCTAGCGGGGGCAACAATGAGCAGTTCTTC
few | TRBJ2-3 | TRBD2 | TRBV10-3 | CAISEDQTSGGFSQYF | TGTGCCATCAGTGAGGACCAGACTAGCGGGGGGTTTTCGCAGTATTTT
- | TRBJ1-2 | TRBD1 | TRBV11-3 | CASSLTGGYGYTF | TGTGCCAGCAGCTTGACAGGGGGCTATGGCTACACCTTC
once | TRBJ2-1 | TRBD1 | TRBV11-3 | CASSSSGGAYNEQFF | TGTGCCAGCAGCTCCTCAGGGGGAGCCTACAATGAGCAGTTCTTC
- | TRBJ2-2 | - | TRBV12-5 | CASTAGINTGELFF | TGTGCTAGTACTGCGGGTATCAACACCGGGGAGCTGTTTTTT
- | TRBJ2-3 | - | TRBV6-6 | CASNRPGDTQYF | TGTGCCAGCAACAGACCCGGAGATACGCAGTATTTT
- | TRBJ2-4 | - | TRBV18 | CASSAIAKNIQYF | TGTGCCAGCTCAGCTATAGCCAAAAACATTCAGTACTTC
- | TRBJ2-6 | TRBD1 | TRBV4-1 | CASSQRDRALGANVLTF | TGCGCCAGCAGCCAACGGGACAGGGCCTTGGGGGCCAACGTCCTGACTTTC
- | TRBJ2-7 | TRBD1 | TRBV6-5 | CASAGQASYEQYF | TGTGCCAGCGCAGGACAGGCCTCCTACGAGCAGTACTTC
- | TRBJ2-7 | TRBD2 | TRBV18 | CASSPYLTSGGDEQYF | TGTGCCAGCTCACCATACTTAACTAGCGGGGGAGACGAGCAGTACTTC
- | TRBJ1-2 | TRBD1 | TRBV7-2 | CASSSYPQGALGYTF | TGTGCCAGCAGCTCATACCCACAGGGGGCCTTGGGCTACACCTTC
- | TRBJ2-6 | TRBD1 | TRBV28 | CASSSPGQGTANVLTF | TGTGCCAGCAGTTCTCCGGGACAGGGAACGGCCAACGTCCTGACTTTC
- | TRBJ2-7 | TRBD2 | TRBV2 | CASSVAGGRTPYEQYF | TGTGCCAGCAGTGTGGCGGGGGGGCGGACCCCCTACGAGCAGTACTTC
- | TRBJ2-7 | - | TRBV2 | CASSGAEGLDEQYF | TGTGCCAGCAGCGGAGCTGAGGGTTTGGACGAGCAGTACTTC
few | TRBJ2-1 | TRBD2 | TRBV11-2 | CASSYIPGGGTEEQFF | TGTGCCAGCAGCTACATCCCCGGGGGGGGTACGGAGGAGCAGTTCTTC
once | TRBJ2-7 | - | TRBV7-8 | CASSRMAGDSSYEQYF | TGTGCCAGCAGCCGCATGGCAGGGGATAGCTCCTACGAGCAGTACTTC
- | TRBJ2-3 | - | TRBV13 | CASSLGGRSTDTQYF | TGTGCCAGCAGCTTAGGGGGGAGAAGTACAGATACGCAGTATTTT
- | TRBJ2-3 | TRBD2 | TRBV5-1 | CASSGGGLAADTQYF | TGCGCCAGCAGCGGGGGGGGACTAGCAGCGGATACGCAGTATTTT
- | TRBJ1-3 | - | TRBV11-3 | CASSEGGRNTIYF | TGTGCCAGCAGCGAGGGGGGGCGAAACACCATATATTTT
- | TRBJ1-5 | TRBD1 | TRBV28 | CASSVDRGNQPQHF | TGTGCCAGCAGTGTCGACAGGGGCAATCAGCCCCAGCATTTT
few | TRBJ1-4 | - | TRBV6-5 | CASSLALYEKLFF | TGTGCCAGCAGCCTGGCCCTGTACGAAAAACTGTTTTTT
- | TRBJ2-7 | - | TRBV4-3 | CASSQEAGIKQYF | TGCGCCAGCAGCCAAGAGGCGGGGATAAAGCAGTACTTC
- | TRBJ2-4 | - | TRBV6-5 | CASSYDYGEENIQYF | TGTGCCAGCAGTTACGATTACGGAGAGGAAAACATTCAGTACTTC
once | TRBJ2-3 | - | TRBV9 | CASSVEGFRTDTQYF | TGTGCCAGCAGCGTAGAGGGGTTCCGCACAGATACGCAGTATTTT
- | TRBJ2-2 | TRBD1 | TRBV4-1 | CASSQGARGRNTGELFF | TGCGCCAGCAGCCAAGGGGCAAGGGGGCGAAACACCGGGGAGCTGTTTTTT
- | TRBJ1-2 | - | TRBV28 | CAITQGPNGYTF | TGTGCCATAACACAGGGACCCAACGGCTACACCTTC
once | TRBJ1-1 | - | TRBV11-3 | CASSLGGRNTEAFF | TGTGCCAGCAGCTTAGGCGGGAGGAACACTGAAGCTTTCTTT
- | TRBJ1-2 | - | TRBV15 | CATSRAWAGNYGYTF | TGTGCCACCAGCAGAGCATGGGCAGGGAACTATGGCTACACCTTC
- | TRBJ2-1 | - | TRBV19 | CASTSAAGLHNEQFF | TGTGCCAGTACCTCGGCGGCGGGTCTACACAATGAGCAGTTCTTC
- | TRBJ1-2 | - | TRBV28 | CASSSGGRARGYTF | TGTGCCAGCAGTTCGGGAGGAAGAGCGCGCGGCTACACCTTC
- | TRBJ1-1 | - | TRBV28 | CATQKTTGLSEAFF | TGTGCCACGCAGAAAACGACAGGCCTCTCTGAAGCTTTCTTT
few | TRBJ2-6 | - | TRBV9 | CASSRRTGTAYSGANVLTF | TGTGCCAGCAGCCGGCGCACAGGGACGGCCTACTCTGGGGCCAACGTCCTGACTTTC
- | TRBJ2-7 | - | TRBV5-1 | CASSLWGQGIRAF | -
once | TRBJ2-2 | TRBD2 | TRBV9 | CASSVELAGAFANTGELFF | TGTGCCAGCAGCGTAGAGCTAGCGGGGGCGTTCGCGAACACCGGGGAGCTGTTTTTT
- | TRBJ1-6 | TRBD1 | TRBV5-1 | CASSSSAPGGSRYNSPLHF | TGCGCCAGCAGCTCAAGTGCGCCAGGGGGCTCTAGGTATAATTCACCCCTCCACTTT
- | TRBJ1-4 | - | TRBV11-3 | CASSSGEKLFF | TGTGCCAGCAGCTCTGGGGAGAAACTGTTTTTT
once | TRBJ2-2 | - | TRBV10-2 | CATQSGQFGTGELFF | TGCGCCACCCAGTCAGGACAGTTCGGGACCGGGGAGCTGTTTTTT
- | TRBJ1-6 | TRBD1 | TRBV2 | CASSANRGYNSPLHF | TGTGCCAGCAGTGCAAACAGGGGTTATAATTCACCCCTCCACTTT
- | TRBJ2-2 | TRBD2 | TRBV4-2 | CASSQDEYAGGRELFF | TGTGCCAGCAGCCAAGATGAGTATGCGGGGGGAAGGGAGCTGTTTTTT
- | TRBJ2-6 | - | TRBV7-7 | CASSLGSSGANVLTF | TGTGCCAGCAGCTTAGGGAGCTCTGGGGCCAACGTCCTGACTTTC
few | TRBJ1-1 | TRBD1 | TRBV6-5 | CASSSQGAGAFF | TGTGCCAGCAGTTCACAGGGGGCGGGAGCTTTCTTT
few | TRBJ2-3 | - | TRBV5-8 | CASSSGQKGTDTQYF | TGTGCCAGCAGCTCCGGACAGAAAGGAACAGATACGCAGTATTTT
- | TRBJ2-7 | TRBD1 | TRBV28 | CASSTTGGSSEQYF | TGTGCCAGCAGTACGACAGGGGGTTCTTCCGAGCAGTACTTC